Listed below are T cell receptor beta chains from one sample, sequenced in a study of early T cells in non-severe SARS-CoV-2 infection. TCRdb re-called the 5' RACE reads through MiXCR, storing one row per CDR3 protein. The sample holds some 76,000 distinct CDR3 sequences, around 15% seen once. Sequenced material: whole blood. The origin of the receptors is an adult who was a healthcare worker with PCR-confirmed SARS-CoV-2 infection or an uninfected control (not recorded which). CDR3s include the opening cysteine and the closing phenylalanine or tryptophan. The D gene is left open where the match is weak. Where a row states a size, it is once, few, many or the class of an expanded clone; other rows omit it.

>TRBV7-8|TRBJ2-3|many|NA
TGTGCCAGCAGCTGGCAAGGGGGAATGACTAGCACAGATACGCAGTATTTT
CASSWQGGMTSTDTQYF
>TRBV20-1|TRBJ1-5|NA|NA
TGCAGTGGCGCGCAGGCGGATCAGCCCCAGCATTTT
CSGAQADQPQHF
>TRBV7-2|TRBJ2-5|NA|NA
TGTGCCAGCAGCCCCCCTGGCCGTGGGTACCAAGAGACCCAGTACTTC
CASSPPGRGYQETQYF
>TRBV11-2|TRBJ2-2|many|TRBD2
TGTGCCAGCAGCCCACTAGCGGGGGGGAACACCGGGGAGCTGTTTTTT
CASSPLAGGNTGELFF
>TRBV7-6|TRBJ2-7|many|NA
TGTGCCAGCAGCCCAGCGGAGGGGGGAGGGTACGAGCAGTACTTC
CASSPAEGGGYEQYF
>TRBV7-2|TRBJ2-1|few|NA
TGTGCCAGCAGCCCCATGTCGTATGACAATGAGCAGTTCTTC
CASSPMSYDNEQFF
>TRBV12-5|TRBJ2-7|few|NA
TGTGCTAGTGGTTTTCCCCAAGGGCAGCCCTACGAGCAGTACTTC
CASGFPQGQPYEQYF
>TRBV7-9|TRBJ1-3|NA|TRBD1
TGTGTCAGCAGCGATACAGGGGCAGGAGGAAACACCATATATTTT
CVSSDTGAGGNTIYF
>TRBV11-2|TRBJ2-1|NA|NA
TGTGCCAGCAGCTGGGGACCTAACAATGAGCAGTTCTTC
CASSWGPNNEQFF
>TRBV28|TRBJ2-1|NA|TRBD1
TGTGCCAGCAACCCGACAGGGCCCTACAATGAGCAGTTCTTC
CASNPTGPYNEQFF
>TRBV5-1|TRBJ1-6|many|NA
TGCGCCAGCAGCTTGGACGATAATTCACCCCTCCACTTT
CASSLDDNSPLHF
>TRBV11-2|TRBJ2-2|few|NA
TGTGCCAGTGGCGGGCCCCGCAACACCGGGGAGCTGTTTTTT
CASGGPRNTGELFF
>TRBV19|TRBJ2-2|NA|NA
TGTGCCAGCCGCCAGGGGATCACCGGGGAGCTGTTTTTT
CASRQGITGELFF
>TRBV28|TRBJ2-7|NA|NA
TGTGCCAGCAGCGAGGTCAGGAGGGCCTACGAGCAGTACTTC
CASSEVRRAYEQYF
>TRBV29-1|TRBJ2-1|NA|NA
TGCAGCGCCATGATCGGGACCCTACAGTTCTTC
CSAMIGTLQFF
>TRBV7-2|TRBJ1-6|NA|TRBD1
TGTGCCAGCAGCATACAACAGGGGCGCAATTCACCCCTCCACTTT
CASSIQQGRNSPLHF
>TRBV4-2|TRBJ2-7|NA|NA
TGTGCCAGCAGCCGGTGGCAGGGGAGCTCCTACGAGCAGTACTTC
CASSRWQGSSYEQYF
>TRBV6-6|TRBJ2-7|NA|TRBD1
TGTGCCAGCAGTTGGTCCCGGGACAGGGATTGGTACTTC
CASSWSRDRDWYF
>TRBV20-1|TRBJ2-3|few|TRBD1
TGCAGTGCTCTTAAGAGGGGGCCTTTGGAGGCAGATACGCAGTATTTT
CSALKRGPLEADTQYF
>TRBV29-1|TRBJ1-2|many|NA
TGCAGCGACACCGTACGATGGGCTGCTAACTATGGCTACACCTTC
CSDTVRWAANYGYTF
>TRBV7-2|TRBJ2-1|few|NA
TGTGCCAGCAGCCATTCCGCAGGGTTTAATGAGCAGTTCTTC
CASSHSAGFNEQFF
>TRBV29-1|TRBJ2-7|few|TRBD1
TGCAGCGTTGTGACAGGGGTGCACGAGCAGTACTTC
CSVVTGVHEQYF
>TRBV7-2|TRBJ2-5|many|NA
TGTGCCAGCAGCCACGGGCTAAAGGAGGCTGGAGAGACCCAGTACTTC
CASSHGLKEAGETQYF
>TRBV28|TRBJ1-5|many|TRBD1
TGTGCCAGCAGAAACCGGGACAGGGGGTATGACAATCAGCCCCAGCATTTT
CASRNRDRGYDNQPQHF
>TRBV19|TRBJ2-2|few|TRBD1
TGTGCCAGTACCCCAAGACAGGGCAACACCGGGGAGCTGTTTTTT
CASTPRQGNTGELFF
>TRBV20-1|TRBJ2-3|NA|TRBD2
TGCAGTGCTAGAGATATGGGACTAGTAACAGATACGCAGTATTTT
CSARDMGLVTDTQYF
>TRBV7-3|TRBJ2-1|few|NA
TGTGCCAGCAGCGAGAAAGGGCTAGGGCTCTACAATGAGCAGTTCTTC
CASSEKGLGLYNEQFF
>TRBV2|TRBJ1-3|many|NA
TGTGCCAGCAGGGGAGACGGGGGGCCTGGAAACACCATATATTTT
CASRGDGGPGNTIYF
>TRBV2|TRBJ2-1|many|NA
TGTGCCAGCAAACCGGCCTTTTCCTACAATGAGCAGTTCTTC
CASKPAFSYNEQFF
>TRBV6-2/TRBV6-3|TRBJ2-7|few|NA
TGTGCCAGCAGACCCCGGACCCGCCCAAGCTCCTACGAGCAGTACTTC
CASRPRTRPSSYEQYF
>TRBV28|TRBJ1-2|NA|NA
TGTGCCGGCGGGGATGGCTACACCTTC
CAGGDGYTF
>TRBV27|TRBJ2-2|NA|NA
TGTGCCAGCAGACAAATAAACACCGGGGAGCTGTTTTTT
CASRQINTGELFF
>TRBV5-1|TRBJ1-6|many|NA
TGCGCCAGCAGCTTGGGGGGGACGCCACCCCTCCACTTT
CASSLGGTPPLHF
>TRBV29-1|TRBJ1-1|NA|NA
TGCAGCGCCGAAGAGCCTCGTAACACTGAAGCTTTCTTT
CSAEEPRNTEAFF
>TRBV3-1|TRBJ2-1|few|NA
TGTGCCAGCGGGCGTGGTGAGCAGTTCTTC
CASGRGEQFF
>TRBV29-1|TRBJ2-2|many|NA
TGCAGCGTTCTAGGGGCCTCCGGCCAAGAGCTGTTTTTT
CSVLGASGQELFF
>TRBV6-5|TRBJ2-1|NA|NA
TGTGCCAGCAGGAGACCCGGAGGTGAGCAGTTCTTC
CASRRPGGEQFF
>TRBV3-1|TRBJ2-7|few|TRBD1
TGTGCCAGCAGCCCTGTCGTCGCGGCAGGGGGCTCCTACGAGCAGTACTTC
CASSPVVAAGGSYEQYF